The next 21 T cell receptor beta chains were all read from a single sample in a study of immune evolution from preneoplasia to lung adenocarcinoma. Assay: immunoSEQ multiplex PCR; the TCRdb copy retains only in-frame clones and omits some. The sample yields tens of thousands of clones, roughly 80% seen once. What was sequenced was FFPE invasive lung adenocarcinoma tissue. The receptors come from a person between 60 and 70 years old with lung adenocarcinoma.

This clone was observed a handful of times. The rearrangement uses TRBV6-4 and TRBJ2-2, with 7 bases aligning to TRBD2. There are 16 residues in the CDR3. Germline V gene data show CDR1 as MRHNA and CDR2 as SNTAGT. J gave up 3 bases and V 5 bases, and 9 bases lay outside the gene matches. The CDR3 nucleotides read TGTGCCAGCAGTCCTGTTCCGGGACTACACACCGGGGAGCTGTTTTTT. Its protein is CASSPVPGLHTGELFF.

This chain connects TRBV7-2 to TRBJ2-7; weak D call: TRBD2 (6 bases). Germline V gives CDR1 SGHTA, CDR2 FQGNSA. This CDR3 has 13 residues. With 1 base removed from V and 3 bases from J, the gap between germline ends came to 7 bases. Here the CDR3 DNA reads TGTGCCAGCAGCTTAGGACTAGTCTACGAGCAGTACTTC. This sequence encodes CASSLGLVYEQYF.

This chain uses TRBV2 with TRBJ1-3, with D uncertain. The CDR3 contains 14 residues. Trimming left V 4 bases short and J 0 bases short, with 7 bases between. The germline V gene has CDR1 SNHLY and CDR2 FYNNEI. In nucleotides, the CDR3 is TGTGCCAGCAGTGTGGGCCTCTCTGGAAACACCATATATTTT. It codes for CASSVGLSGNTIYF.

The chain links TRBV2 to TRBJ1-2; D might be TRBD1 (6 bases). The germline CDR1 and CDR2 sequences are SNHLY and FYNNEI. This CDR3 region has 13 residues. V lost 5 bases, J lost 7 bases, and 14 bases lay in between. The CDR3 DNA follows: TGTGCCAGCAGTTTGTTCGAGGGGGGTGGCTACACCTTC. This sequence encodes CASSLFEGGGYTF.

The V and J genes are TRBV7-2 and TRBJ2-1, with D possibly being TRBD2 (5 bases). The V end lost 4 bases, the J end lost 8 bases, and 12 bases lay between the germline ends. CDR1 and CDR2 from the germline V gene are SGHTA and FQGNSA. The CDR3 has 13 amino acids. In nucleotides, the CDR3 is TGTGCCAGCAGCTCTGTAGCGTTTTATGAGCAGTTCTTC. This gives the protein CASSSVAFYEQFF.

The CDR3 sequence: CASRGGANTGELFF. The CDR3 DNA follows: TGTGCCAGCAGAGGGGGCGCGAACACCGGGGAGCTGTTTTTT. V usage is TRBV7-3 and J usage is TRBJ2-2; 7 bases are a match to TRBD1. Germline V gives CDR1 SGHTA, CDR2 FQGTGA. The CDR3 covers 14 residues. V lost 6 bases, J lost 0 bases, and 1 base stayed unmatched.

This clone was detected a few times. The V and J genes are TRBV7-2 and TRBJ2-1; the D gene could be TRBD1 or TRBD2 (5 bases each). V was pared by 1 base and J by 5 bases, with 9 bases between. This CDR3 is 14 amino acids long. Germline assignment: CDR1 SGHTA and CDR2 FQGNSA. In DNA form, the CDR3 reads TGTGCCAGCAGCTTAGTTTCGGGACACAATGAGCAGTTCTTC. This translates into CASSLVSGHNEQFF.

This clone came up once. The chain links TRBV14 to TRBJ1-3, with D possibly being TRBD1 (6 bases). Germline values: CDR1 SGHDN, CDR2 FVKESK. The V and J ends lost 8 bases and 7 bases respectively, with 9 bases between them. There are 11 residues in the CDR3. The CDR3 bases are TGTGCCAGCGGACAGTATAACACCATATATTTT. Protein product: CASGQYNTIYF. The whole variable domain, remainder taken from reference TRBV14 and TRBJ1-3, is EAGVTQFPSHSVIEKGQTVTLRCDPISGHDNLYWYRRVMGKEIKFLLHFVKESKQDESGMPNNRFLAERTGGTYSTLKVQPAELEDSGVYFCASGQYNTIYFGEGSWLTVV.

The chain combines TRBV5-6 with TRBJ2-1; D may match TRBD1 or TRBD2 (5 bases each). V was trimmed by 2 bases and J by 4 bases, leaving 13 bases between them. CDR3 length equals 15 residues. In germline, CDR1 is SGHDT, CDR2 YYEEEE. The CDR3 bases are TGTGCCAGCAGCTTAGAGGGGATGGGATACAATGAGCAGTTCTTC. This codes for CASSLEGMGYNEQFF.

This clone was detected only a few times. CDR3: CASSYSADRGEAFF. The CDR3 region has the DNA TGTGCCAGCAGTTACTCGGCGGACAGGGGTGAAGCTTTCTTT. The gene calls are TRBV6-5 and TRBJ1-1; 9 bases are a match to TRBD1. Per germline, CDR1 MNHEY and CDR2 SVGAGI. Trimming cost V 0 bases and J 7 bases; bases outside gene matches: 3. There are 14 residues in the CDR3.

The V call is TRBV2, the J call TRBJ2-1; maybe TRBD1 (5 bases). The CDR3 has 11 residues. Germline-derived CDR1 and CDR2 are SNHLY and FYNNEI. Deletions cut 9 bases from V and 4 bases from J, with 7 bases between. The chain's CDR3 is CASRGYNEQFF. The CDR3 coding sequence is TGTGCCAGTAGGGGTTACAATGAGCAGTTCTTC.

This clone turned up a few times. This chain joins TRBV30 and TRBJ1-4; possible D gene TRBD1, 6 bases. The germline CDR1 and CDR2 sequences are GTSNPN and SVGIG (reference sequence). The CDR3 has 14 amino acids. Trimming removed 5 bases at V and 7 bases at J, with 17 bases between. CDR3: CAWSNRDGSEKLFF. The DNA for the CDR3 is TGTGCCTGGTCAAACAGGGACGGTAGTGAAAAACTGTTTTTT.

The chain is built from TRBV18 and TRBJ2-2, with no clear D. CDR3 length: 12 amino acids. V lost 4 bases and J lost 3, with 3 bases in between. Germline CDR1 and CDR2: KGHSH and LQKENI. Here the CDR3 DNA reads TGTGCCAGCTCACAGTACACCGGGGAGCTGTTTTTT. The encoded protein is CASSQYTGELFF.

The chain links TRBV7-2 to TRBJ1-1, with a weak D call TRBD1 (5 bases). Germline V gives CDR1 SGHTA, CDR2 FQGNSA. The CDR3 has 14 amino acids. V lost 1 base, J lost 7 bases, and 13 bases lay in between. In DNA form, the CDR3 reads TGTGCCAGCAGCTTAGACCGGGGGAAGGATGAAGCTTTCTTT. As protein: CASSLDRGKDEAFF.

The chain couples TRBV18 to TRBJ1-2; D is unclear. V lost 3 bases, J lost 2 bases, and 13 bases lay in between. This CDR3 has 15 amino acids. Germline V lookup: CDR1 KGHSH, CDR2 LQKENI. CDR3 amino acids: CASSPEQLQNYGYTF. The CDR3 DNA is TGTGCCAGCTCACCTGAACAGCTACAAAACTATGGCTACACCTTC.

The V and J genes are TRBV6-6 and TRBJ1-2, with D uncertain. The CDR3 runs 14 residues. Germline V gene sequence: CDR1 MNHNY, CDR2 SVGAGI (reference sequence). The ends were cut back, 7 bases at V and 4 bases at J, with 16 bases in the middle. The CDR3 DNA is TGTGCCAGCATTCAATCCCCGGGTACCTATGGCTACACCTTC. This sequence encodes CASIQSPGTYGYTF.

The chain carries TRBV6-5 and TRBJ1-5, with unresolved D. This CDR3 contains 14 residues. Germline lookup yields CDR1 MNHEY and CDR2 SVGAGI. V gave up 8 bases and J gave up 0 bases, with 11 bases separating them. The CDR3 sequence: CASSHSLSNQPQHF. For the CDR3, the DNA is TGTGCCAGCTCACATAGCCTTAGCAATCAGCCCCAGCATTTT.

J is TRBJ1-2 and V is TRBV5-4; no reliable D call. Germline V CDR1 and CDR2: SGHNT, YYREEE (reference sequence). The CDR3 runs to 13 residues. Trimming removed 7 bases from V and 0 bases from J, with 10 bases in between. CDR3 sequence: CASAEGPNYGYTF. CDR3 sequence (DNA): TGTGCCAGCGCGGAAGGCCCTAACTATGGCTACACCTTC.

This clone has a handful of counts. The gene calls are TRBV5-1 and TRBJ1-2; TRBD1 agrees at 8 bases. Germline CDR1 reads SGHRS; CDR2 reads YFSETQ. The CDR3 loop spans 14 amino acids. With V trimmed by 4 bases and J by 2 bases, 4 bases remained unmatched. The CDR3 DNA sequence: TGCGCCAGCAGCCTGACAGGGGAAAACTATGGCTACACCTTC. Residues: CASSLTGENYGYTF.

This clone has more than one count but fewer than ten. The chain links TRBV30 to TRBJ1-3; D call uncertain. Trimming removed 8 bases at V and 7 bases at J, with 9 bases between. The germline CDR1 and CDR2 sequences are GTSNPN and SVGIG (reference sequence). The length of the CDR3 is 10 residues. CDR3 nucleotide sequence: TGTGCCGGTGGATGGAACACCATATATTTT. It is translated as CAGGWNTIYF.

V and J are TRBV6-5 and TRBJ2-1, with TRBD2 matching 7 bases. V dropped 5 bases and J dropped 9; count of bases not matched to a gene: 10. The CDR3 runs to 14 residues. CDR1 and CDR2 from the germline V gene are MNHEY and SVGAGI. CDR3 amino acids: CASSARGGIREQFF. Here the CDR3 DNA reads TGTGCCAGCAGTGCTAGGGGAGGGATTCGTGAGCAGTTCTTC.